The sequence of this TCR beta chain was determined in a study of blood T cell repertoires in COVID-19. On the study more broadly: PBMCs, B-cell-depleted T cells, or T cells provided the cDNA or gDNA that made up the material.

The germline V gene encodes CDR1 MNHNS and CDR2 SASEGT. The CDR3 spans 19 residues. Trimming took off 0 bases at V and 2 bases at J, with 20 bases between the two ends. Under the authors' procedure: Scientists estimated how many nucleated cells there were by amplifying reference gene primers. The data were produced by immunoSEQ multiplex PCR, yet TCRdb's version contains in-frame clones alone and is incomplete. For V, J and clone size, that table is used; D and trimming come from the DNA. Of more than 140,000 clones listed, more than 65% are singletons. The receptor was derived from a woman aged 45 to 65 in a cohort sampled during active or convalescent COVID-19. Source material: peripheral blood. This chain joins TRBV6-1 and TRBJ2-4; D may be TRBD2 (6 bases). The CDR3 sequence: CASSEAGIGLTLPKNIQYF. CDR3 in DNA: TGTGCCAGCAGTGAAGCGGGTATAGGACTAACCCTCCCCAAAAACATTCAGTACTTC.